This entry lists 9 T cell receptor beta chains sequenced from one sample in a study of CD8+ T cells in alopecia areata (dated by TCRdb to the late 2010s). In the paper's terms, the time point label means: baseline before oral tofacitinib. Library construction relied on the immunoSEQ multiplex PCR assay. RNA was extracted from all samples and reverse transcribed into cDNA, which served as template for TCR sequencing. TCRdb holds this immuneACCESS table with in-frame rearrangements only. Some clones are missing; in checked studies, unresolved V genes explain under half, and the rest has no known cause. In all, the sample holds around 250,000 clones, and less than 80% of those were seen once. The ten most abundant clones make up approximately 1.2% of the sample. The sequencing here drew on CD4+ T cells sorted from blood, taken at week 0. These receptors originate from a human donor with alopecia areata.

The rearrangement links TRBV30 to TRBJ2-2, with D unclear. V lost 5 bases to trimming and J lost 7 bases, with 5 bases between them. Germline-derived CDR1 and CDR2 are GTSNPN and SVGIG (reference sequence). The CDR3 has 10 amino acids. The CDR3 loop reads CAWGGGELFF. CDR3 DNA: TGTGCCTGGGGTGGCGGGGAGCTGTTTTTT.

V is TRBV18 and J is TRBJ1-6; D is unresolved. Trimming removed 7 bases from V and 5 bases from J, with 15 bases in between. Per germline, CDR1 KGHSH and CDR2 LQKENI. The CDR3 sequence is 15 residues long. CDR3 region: CASFPGGLDNSPLHF. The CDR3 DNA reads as TGTGCCAGCTTCCCAGGAGGTCTCGATAATTCACCCCTCCACTTT.

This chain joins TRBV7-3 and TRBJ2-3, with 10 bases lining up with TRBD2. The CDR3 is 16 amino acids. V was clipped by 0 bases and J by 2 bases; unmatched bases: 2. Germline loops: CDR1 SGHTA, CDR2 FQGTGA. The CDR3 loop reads CASSLTSGGITDTQYF. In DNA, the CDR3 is TGTGCCAGCAGCTTAACTAGCGGGGGGATCACAGATACGCAGTATTTT.

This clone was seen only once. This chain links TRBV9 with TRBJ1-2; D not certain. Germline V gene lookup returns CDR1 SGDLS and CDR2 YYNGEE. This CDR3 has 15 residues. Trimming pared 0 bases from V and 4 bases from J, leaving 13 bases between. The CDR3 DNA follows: TGTGCCAGCAGCGTAGGACTCATCTCTAGCTATGGCTACACCTTC. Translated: CASSVGLISSYGYTF.

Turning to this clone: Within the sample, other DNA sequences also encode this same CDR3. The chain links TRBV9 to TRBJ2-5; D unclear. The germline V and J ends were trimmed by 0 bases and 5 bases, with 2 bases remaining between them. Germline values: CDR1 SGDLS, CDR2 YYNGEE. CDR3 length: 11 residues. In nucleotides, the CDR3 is TGTGCCAGCAGCGTAGCGGAGACCCAGTACTTC. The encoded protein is CASSVAETQYF.

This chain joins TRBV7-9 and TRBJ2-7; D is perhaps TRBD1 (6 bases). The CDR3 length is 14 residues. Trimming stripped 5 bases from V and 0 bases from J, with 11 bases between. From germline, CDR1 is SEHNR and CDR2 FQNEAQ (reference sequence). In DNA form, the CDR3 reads TGTGCCAGCAGCCCCCAGGGGACCTCCTACGAGCAGTACTTC. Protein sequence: CASSPQGTSYEQYF.

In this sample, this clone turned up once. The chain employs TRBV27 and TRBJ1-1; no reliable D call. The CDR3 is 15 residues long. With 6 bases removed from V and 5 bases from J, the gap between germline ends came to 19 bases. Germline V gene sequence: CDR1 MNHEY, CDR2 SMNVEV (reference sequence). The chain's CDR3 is CASRKARAPGTEAFF. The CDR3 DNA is TGTGCCAGCAGGAAGGCGAGGGCGCCGGGGACTGAAGCTTTCTTT.

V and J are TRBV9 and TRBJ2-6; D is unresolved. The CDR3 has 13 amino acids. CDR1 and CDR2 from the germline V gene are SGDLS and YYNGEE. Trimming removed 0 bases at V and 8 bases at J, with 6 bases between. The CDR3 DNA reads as TGTGCCAGCAGCGTAGTTGGTACCAACGTCCTGACTTTC. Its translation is CASSVVGTNVLTF.

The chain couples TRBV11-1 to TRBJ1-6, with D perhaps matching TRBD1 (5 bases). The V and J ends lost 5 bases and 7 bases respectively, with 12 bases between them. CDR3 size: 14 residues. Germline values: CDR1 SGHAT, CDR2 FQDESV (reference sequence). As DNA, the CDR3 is TGTGCCAGCAGCGGCGACAGCGTGAATTCACCCCTCCACTTT. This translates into CASSGDSVNSPLHF.